Sequencing of this TCR beta chain was carried out in a study of shared clonotypes between healthy human individuals. Study findings and constraints: When compared with the clonotypes that were shared by all four sorted-subset donors, the non-shared clonotypes turned out to have lower generation probabilities. Sampling covered nothing but blood. Tissue TCR repertoires likely differ from those found in blood.

V was cut by 0 bases and J by 3 bases, with 9 bases left in between. The CDR3 is 14 amino acids. CDR1 is SGDLS and CDR2 is YYNGEE in the germline V gene. CD45RO-negative, CCR7-selected cells formed the naive CD8 fraction, which excluded terminally differentiated effector memory CD45RA+ cells. Here immunoSEQ multiplex PCR was the method, and the copy in TCRdb shows in-frame clones only, minus some. The sample yields more than 2 million clones, roughly 95% seen once. Points on this clone: What it recognizes is unknown.

The V and J genes are TRBV9 and TRBJ2-5, with D possibly matching TRBD1 (5 bases). Sample: naive CD8+ T cells from PBMCs. The TCR was taken from a young man in good health. Some clones in this sample may be carry-over from other donors' samples. The CDR3 loop is CASSVDAREETQYF. In nucleotides, the CDR3 is TGTGCCAGCAGCGTAGACGCCAGGGAAGAGACCCAGTACTTC.